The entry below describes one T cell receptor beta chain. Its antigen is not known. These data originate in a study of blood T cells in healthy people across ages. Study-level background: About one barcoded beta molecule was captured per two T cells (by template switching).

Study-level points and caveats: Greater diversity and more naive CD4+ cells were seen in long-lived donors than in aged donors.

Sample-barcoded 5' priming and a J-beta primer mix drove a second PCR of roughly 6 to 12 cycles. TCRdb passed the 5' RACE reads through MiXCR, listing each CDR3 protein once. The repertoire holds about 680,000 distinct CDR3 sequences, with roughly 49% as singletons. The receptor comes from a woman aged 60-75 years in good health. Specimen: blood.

The CDR3 bases are TGCGCCAGCAGCCAAGATCTCCAGGGACCTAACAATGAGCAGTTCTTC. Amino acid sequence: CASSQDLQGPNNEQFF. The rearrangement links TRBV4-3 to TRBJ2-1; D may match TRBD1 or TRBD2 (5 bases each). The CDR3 totals 16 residues. Germline CDR1 reads LGHNA; CDR2 reads YSLEER. V lost 0 bases, J lost 5 bases, and 14 bases lay in between.